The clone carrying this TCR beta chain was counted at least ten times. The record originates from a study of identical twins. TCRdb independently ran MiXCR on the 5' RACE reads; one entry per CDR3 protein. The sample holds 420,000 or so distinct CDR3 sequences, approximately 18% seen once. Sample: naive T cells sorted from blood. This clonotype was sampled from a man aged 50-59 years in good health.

The CDR3 protein is CASSQAGLNYGYTF. CDR3 sequence (DNA): TGTGCCAGCAGCCAAGCCGGGTTGAACTATGGCTACACCTTC. The chain links TRBV3-1 to TRBJ1-2, with D unclear. V dropped 1 base and J dropped 2 bases, with 8 bases sitting between them. From germline, CDR1 is LGHDT and CDR2 YNNKEL (reference sequence). This CDR3 has 14 residues.